This T cell receptor beta chain stems from a study of blood T cell repertoires in COVID-19 (dated by TCRdb to 2018 to 2020). General notes on the study: The collaborator samples originated in the United States, Italy and Spain and spanned the acute and convalescent phases of COVID-19. A de-identified subject ID, COVID-19 status, age in years and sex were almost always included in the sample metadata. The material from the prospective study consisted of cDNA or gDNA derived from T cells, B-cell-depleted T cells, or PBMCs. Subjects who had been exposed to COVID-19, were actively infected with it, or had recovered from it provided the deeply sampled blood TCRbeta repertoires that made up the dataset. The samples were drawn from two sources: the first 160 participants of the ongoing ImmuneRACE study, and 950 to 1,500 subjects contributed by 6 global collaborators. Where HLA class I and class II types were available, the types were taken from metadata supplied by the sample provider, not from assay-based typing. The repertoires were released in a freely available public database meant as a resource for research on the immune response to SARS-CoV-2. What the research found in general, with its limitations: How much clinical and demographic metadata was included differed by source and by participant, and the metadata was provided uncurated.

Concerning this clone itself: Its antigen is currently not known. The sample holds no much larger clone one base away, and base qualities are not on file.

From the cysteine up to the phenylalanine, the CDR3 has a length of 11 residues. Only the CDR3 DNA stays, 33 bases, in frame from base 1. CDR1 and CDR2 are read off the germline V gene (reference sequence) as SEHNR and FQNEAQ. V and J lose 8 bases and 7 bases, and a span of 11 bases separates them. TCRbeta CDR3 regions were amplified from genomic DNA using the immunoSEQ Assay, a bias-controlled multiplex PCR. The study's own analysis went as follows. Nucleated cell counts per sample were estimated from amplification of reference gene primers within the assay. Sequence reads were collapsed and filtered to measure the absolute abundance of every unique TCRbeta CDR3 rearrangement. Productive Simpson clonality was computed per sample as the square root of Simpson's diversity index over productive rearrangements. In its TCRdb copy, this immuneACCESS table keeps in-frame sequences only and misses some clones. Where compared with another copy, unresolved V genes explain less than half of these, and the others have no known cause. V, J and clone size derive from that table, while D and trimming were established from the DNA sequence. In all, the sample holds about 41,000 clones, and around 90% of those were seen once. About 4% of the sample goes to the ten largest clones.

Collaborating institutions collected whole blood in K2EDTA tubes following their own protocols. For TCRbeta analysis, collaborators shipped samples in one of three forms: frozen whole blood, isolated PBMCs, or DNA extracted from either of those sample types. This clonotype was obtained from a man aged 60-69 years with acute or convalescent COVID-19. The sequencing input was peripheral blood. The chain uses TRBV7-9 and TRBJ1-1; possibly the D gene is TRBD1, per 6 matching bases. This receptor has the CDR3 CASWGGSEAFF. Read as DNA, the sequence is TGTGCCAGCTGGGGGGGCAGTGAAGCTTTCTTT. The CDR3, completed at both ends by the reference TRBV7-9 and TRBJ1-1 genes, gives the full variable domain DTGVSQNPRHKITKRGQNVTFRCDPISEHNRLYWYRQTLGQGPEFLTYFQNEAQLEKSRLLSDRFSAERPKGSFSTLEIQRTEQGDSAMYLCASWGGSEAFFGQGTRLTVV.